This TCR beta chain stems from a study of T-cell reconstitution after alpha-beta-depleted transplantation in children. General study results and limits: Diversity and T-cell counts at one year after transplant derived mostly from new T cells. The origin of high day-60 TCRbeta diversity in some patients lay in surviving recipient T cells and thymic progenitors. Expanded clones from the graft, numbering several hundred, reportedly supplied alpha-beta T cells about two months after transplant.

This clonotype appeared many times. The antigen remains undetermined. Preparation of the TCRbeta library involved a method that used unique molecular identifiers. Via MiXCR, TCRdb re-called the PCR reads, giving one row per CDR3 protein. The repertoire holds 150,000 to 250,000 distinct CDR3 sequences, with roughly 6.3% as singletons. J lost 8 bases, V lost 3 bases, and 5 bases had no gene match. Germline-derived CDR1 and CDR2 are MNHEY and SVGEGT. The length of the CDR3 is 14 residues. This clonotype was sampled from a girl less than two years old with combined immunodeficiency, due to receive a stem cell transplant. The sequenced sample was PBMCs, obtained before TCRalphabeta/CD19-depleted stem cell transplant. V usage is TRBV6-2 or TRBV6-3 and J usage is TRBJ2-1, with 9 bases identical to TRBD2. The CDR3 is CASSYSGGFYEQFF. The CDR3 region has the DNA TGTGCCAGCAGTTATAGCGGGGGTTTCTATGAGCAGTTCTTC.